This entry lists 18 T cell receptor beta chains sequenced from one sample in a study of blood T cell repertoires in COVID-19. Only in-frame clones appear in the TCRdb table, and some are missing; sequencing was by immunoSEQ multiplex PCR. The table has 200,000 to 250,000 clones, 80% to 90% seen once; the top ten hold approximately 20%. Source material: peripheral blood. These receptors all stem from a man aged 30-40 years with active or convalescent COVID-19.

The gene calls are TRBV10-3 and TRBJ2-1, with D possibly matching TRBD1 (5 bases). This CDR3 has 12 amino acids. Per the germline V gene, CDR1 is ENHRY and CDR2 is SYGVKD. With 3 bases removed from V and 7 bases from J, the gap between germline ends came to 7 bases. The CDR3 DNA is TGTGCCATCAGTGACAGGGTAAATGAGCAGTTCTTC. It translates to CAISDRVNEQFF.

The rearrangement links TRBV11-3 to TRBJ2-7; the D gene is possibly TRBD2 (6 bases). V shed 1 base and J shed 7 bases, with 11 bases lying between them. There are 13 residues in the CDR3. CDR1 is SGHNT, CDR2 YENEEA, per germline. The CDR3 reads CASSLGAGGEQYF. CDR3 DNA: TGTGCCAGCAGCTTAGGGGCCGGGGGAGAGCAGTACTTC.

This chain joins TRBV29-1 and TRBJ2-1, with 14 bases matching TRBD2. This CDR3 comprises 15 residues. Trimming at V came to 6 bases and at J to 6 bases, leaving 7 bases not matched to a gene. Germline V lookup: CDR1 SQVTM, CDR2 ANQGSEA. Here the CDR3 DNA reads TGCAGCGTCCCCGGGACTAGCGGGAGCCCCAATGAGCAGTTCTTC. Encoded protein: CSVPGTSGSPNEQFF.

CDR3 nucleotide sequence: TGCGCCAGCAGTGGTTTGGAGACTGAAGCTTTCTTT. Its translation is CASSGLETEAFF. The chain carries TRBV5-1 and TRBJ1-1; the D is unclear. This CDR3 is 12 amino acids long. V lost 5 bases and J lost 5, with 10 bases in between. From germline, CDR1 is SGHRS and CDR2 YFSETQ.

The gene calls are TRBV6-5 and TRBJ2-3, with D possibly TRBD1 on 6 matching bases. From germline, CDR1 is MNHEY and CDR2 SVGAGI. The CDR3 loop spans 14 amino acids. V was shortened by 6 bases and J by 2 bases, with 12 bases between the two germline ends. In DNA, the CDR3 is TGTGCCAGCAGCGTGGGGGCCACCACAGATACGCAGTATTTT. Encoded protein: CASSVGATTDTQYF.

The chain carries TRBV2 and TRBJ2-1, with D unresolved. CDR3 size: 11 residues. From germline, CDR1 is SNHLY and CDR2 FYNNEI. V was shortened by 6 bases and J by 7 bases, with 7 bases between the two germline ends. CDR3 sequence: CASSPGNEQFF. In DNA, the CDR3 is TGTGCCAGCAGCCCCGGGAATGAGCAGTTCTTC.

The genes are TRBV5-6 and TRBJ1-1, with 7 bases lining up with TRBD1. The CDR3 has 15 residues. CDR1 SGHDT and CDR2 YYEEEE come from the germline V gene. Trimming removed 5 bases from V and 1 base from J; junction bases left unmatched: 8. CDR3 region: CASSDTGASNTEAFF. The CDR3, as DNA: TGTGCCAGCAGTGATACAGGGGCGTCGAACACTGAAGCTTTCTTT.

The chain couples TRBV28 to TRBJ1-1, with TRBD1 as a possible D gene (5 bases). Germline V CDR1 and CDR2: MDHEN, SYDVKM. The CDR3 is 14 amino acids. The V end lost 6 bases, the J end lost 5 bases, and 16 bases lay between the germline ends. In DNA, the CDR3 is TGTGCCAGCAGAGTCAATGCAGGGCAAACTGAAGCTTTCTTT. Its translation is CASRVNAGQTEAFF.

This clone was picked up one time. The chain uses TRBV5-6 and TRBJ1-4; D gene uncertain. Trimming removed 0 bases from V and 6 bases from J, with 6 bases in between. The germline V gene encodes CDR1 SGHDT and CDR2 YYEEEE. This CDR3 comprises 13 residues. The CDR3 reads CASSLAPDEKLFF. In DNA form, the CDR3 reads TGTGCCAGCAGCTTGGCCCCAGATGAAAAACTGTTTTTT.

The CDR3 reads CASSSGNGYTF. DNA for the CDR3: TGTGCCAGCAGTTCAGGGAATGGCTACACCTTC. This rearrangement joins TRBV28 to TRBJ1-2; TRBD1 might be the D (5 bases). The CDR3 is 11 residues long. Per the germline V gene, CDR1 is MDHEN and CDR2 is SYDVKM. V lost 4 bases, J lost 6 bases, and 6 bases lay in between.

The J gene is TRBJ1-2, the V gene TRBV4-3, with a tentative D call TRBD1 (5 bases). Germline V CDR1 and CDR2: LGHNA, YSLEER. V was trimmed by 0 bases and J by 5 bases, leaving 13 bases between them. The CDR3 extends over 15 amino acids. Here the CDR3 reads CASSQDPQDTYGYTF. The CDR3 DNA sequence: TGCGCCAGCAGCCAAGATCCCCAGGACACTTATGGCTACACCTTC.

The chain is built from TRBV6-2 or TRBV6-3 and TRBJ2-2; 9 nucleotides agree with TRBD1. The CDR3 spans 17 residues. The V and J ends lost 6 bases and 5 bases, in that order; junction bases with no gene match: 13. Germline CDR1 and CDR2: MNHEY and SVGEGT. The CDR3, as DNA: TGTGCCAGCAGCCGCGCAATTGGACAGGGGACGACCGGGGAGCTGTTTTTT. It yields the protein CASSRAIGQGTTGELFF.

The chain combines TRBV27 with TRBJ2-7; 8 bases are a match to TRBD1. The germline V gene has CDR1 MNHEY and CDR2 SMNVEV (reference sequence). V lost 6 bases and J lost 0; bases outside the gene matches: 4. The CDR3 contains 14 residues. The CDR3 coding sequence is TGTGCCAGCAGCCTGACAGGGGACTCCTACGAGCAGTACTTC. The encoded protein is CASSLTGDSYEQYF.

The V call is TRBV5-1, the J call TRBJ1-1, with D possibly matching TRBD1 (6 bases). Germline V gene sequence: CDR1 SGHRS, CDR2 YFSETQ. There are 14 residues in the CDR3. V was pared by 3 bases and J by 4 bases, with 13 bases between. The CDR3 spells CASSSSGAVTEAFF. The CDR3 bases are TGCGCCAGCAGCTCCTCAGGGGCGGTCACTGAAGCTTTCTTT.

The rearrangement links TRBV2 to TRBJ1-1, with 10 bases matching TRBD1. After removal of 6 bases from V and 3 bases from J, the junction contained 7 bases not matched to a gene. CDR1 is SNHLY, CDR2 FYNNEI, per germline. There are 15 residues in the CDR3. CDR3 sequence reads: CASSDRGRGDTEAFF. CDR3 nucleotide sequence: TGTGCCAGCAGCGACAGGGGGCGTGGGGACACTGAAGCTTTCTTT.

V is TRBV5-4 and J is TRBJ2-7; 10 bases are a match to TRBD2. With V trimmed by 7 bases and J by 7 bases, 17 bases remained unmatched. The CDR3 has 16 amino acids. CDR1 is SGHNT and CDR2 is YYREEE in the germline V gene (reference sequence). The CDR3 sequence: CASGGRLAGAPREQYF. The CDR3 coding sequence is TGTGCCAGCGGGGGCCGCCTAGCGGGAGCTCCTAGAGAGCAGTACTTC.

The chain couples TRBV30 to TRBJ2-3, with 8 bases lining up with TRBD2. CDR3 length equals 14 residues. V shed 4 bases, J shed 3 bases, and the junction held 6 bases outside the gene matches. Germline CDR1 reads GTSNPN; CDR2 reads SVGIG (reference sequence). CDR3 sequence (DNA): TGTGCCTGGAATTTGGGACTAGGAACAGATACGCAGTATTTT. It codes for CAWNLGLGTDTQYF.

The chain combines TRBV4-1 with TRBJ1-2; D remains ambiguous. With 2 bases removed from V and 4 bases from J, the gap between germline ends came to 8 bases. The CDR3 totals 13 residues. Germline V gene sequence: CDR1 MGHRA, CDR2 YSYEKL. In DNA form, the CDR3 reads TGCGCCAGCAGCCAACTACCGTTCTATGGCTACACCTTC. Residues: CASSQLPFYGYTF.